The source of this TCR beta chain is a study of blood T cells in healthy people across ages. For the second PCR, which ran for roughly 6 to 11 cycles, a sample-barcoded 5' primer and a J-beta primer mix were used. TCRdb reprocessed the 5' RACE reads with MiXCR, giving one entry per CDR3 protein. The data show about 780,000 distinct CDR3 sequences, roughly 25% seen once. This clonotype was counted between two and nine times. Per sample, at least 6 micrograms of total RNA were extracted. The CDR3 has 16 residues. Germline-derived CDR1 and CDR2 are SGHVS and FNYEAQ. With 3 bases removed from V and 0 bases from J, the gap between germline ends came to 12 bases. This sample also appeared in a second study, on T cells of mothers and their children. That work states: The sample comes from eight to ten healthy Caucasian donors: mothers and children. Sample barcodes and 2-4 random nucleotides came from the second PCR's M1S primer.

The sequence derives from a boy aged 5-17 years in good health. The rearrangement joins TRBV7-6 to TRBJ2-1; possibly TRBD1 for D (6 bases). What was sequenced was blood. CDR3 nucleotide sequence: TGTGCCAGCAGCTTCACCGACAGGAGCTCCTACAATGAGCAGTTCTTC. Protein product: CASSFTDRSSYNEQFF. Supplemented by reference TRBV7-6 and TRBJ2-1, the full variable domain reads GAGVSQSPRYKVTKRGQDVALRCDPISGHVSLYWYRQALGQGPEFLTYFNYEAQQDKSGLPNDRFSAERPEGSISTLTIQRTEQRDSAMYRCASSFTDRSSYNEQFFGPGTRLTVL.